Included here is one TCR beta chain sequence, with context. The sample comes from a study of blood T cell repertoires in COVID-19. Profiled with immunoSEQ multiplex PCR; TCRdb holds only in-frame clones, not every one. The sample includes 250,000 to 300,000 clones, roughly 93% of them seen just once. This receptor was identified in a middle-aged woman with acute COVID-19. Sequenced input: PBMCs or T cells enriched from blood (not recorded which).

CDR3 DNA: TGTGCTAGTGGTTCGGGAACAGGGTTCACCGGGGAGCTGTTTTTT. This codes for CASGSGTGFTGELFF. This chain links TRBV12-5 with TRBJ2-2, with D tentatively TRBD1 (6 bases). CDR1 and CDR2 (germline): LGHNT, FRNRAP. The length of the CDR3 is 15 residues. V dropped 4 bases and J dropped 4 bases, with 13 bases sitting between them.